These 26 T cell receptor beta chains were all obtained from the same sample, sequenced in a study of Ad26.COV2.S vaccination and SARS-CoV-2 variants. TCRdb keeps only in-frame clones here, not all; method: immunoSEQ multiplex PCR. The table lists some 300,000 clones, approximately 80% of them singletons. Described treatment: some 20 received Ad26.COV2.S at low or high dose, single or two shots; a few received placebo; per-sample allocation not given. Day 63 following the first vaccine or placebo injection was when the samples were taken. The material was peripheral blood, obtained in a trial of Ad26.COV2.S vaccine versus placebo. These TCRs come from a person between 18 and 65 years old who received the Ad26.COV2.S COVID-19 vaccine or a placebo.

There are a few counts of this clone. V usage is TRBV2 and J usage is TRBJ1-2; D unclear. CDR1 is SNHLY, CDR2 FYNNEI, per germline. V lost 7 bases to trimming and J lost 2 bases, with 14 bases between them. The CDR3 runs to 14 residues. The CDR3 loop reads CASTLPSGNYGYTF. CDR3 DNA: TGTGCCAGCACTCTCCCCTCTGGGAACTATGGCTACACCTTC.

The V call is TRBV28, the J call TRBJ1-1; 7 bases map to TRBD1. V gave up 5 bases and J gave up 5 bases; unmatched junction bases: 14. The CDR3 sequence is 16 residues long. Germline CDR1 reads MDHEN; CDR2 reads SYDVKM. CDR3 nucleotides: TGTGCCAGCAGTCCGACCCTCGCAGGGGGTCGAACTGAAGCTTTCTTT. This codes for CASSPTLAGGRTEAFF.

This rearrangement joins TRBV6-5 to TRBJ1-2; TRBD1 matches 9 bases. Germline-derived CDR1 and CDR2 are MNHEY and SVGAGI. The junction had 5 bases not matched to a gene; V was cut back by 8 bases and J by 4 bases. This CDR3 contains 13 residues. CDR3 in DNA: TGTGCCAGCGACCCGGGACAGGGCTATGGCTACACCTTC. It codes for CASDPGQGYGYTF.

The gene calls are TRBV12-3 or TRBV12-4 and TRBJ1-5; D perhaps matches TRBD1 (5 bases). Deletions cut 6 bases from V and 10 bases from J, with 16 bases between. The CDR3 length is 13 residues. The CDR3 DNA reads as TGTGCCAGCAGCCGGGGGAGGGTGGGACCCCAGCATTTT. Its protein is CASSRGRVGPQHF.

The chain carries TRBV3-1 (or the pseudogene TRBV3-2) and TRBJ2-3; D not certain. The CDR3 has 17 amino acids. The V gene's germline CDR1 is LGHDT and CDR2 YNNKEL (reference sequence). Trimming stripped 1 base from V and 3 bases from J, with 17 bases between. CDR3 region: CASSQGFGVSRTDTQYF. The CDR3 coding sequence is TGTGCCAGCAGCCAAGGGTTTGGAGTCTCCCGGACAGATACGCAGTATTTT.

J is TRBJ2-5 and V is TRBV11-2; unclear D gene. V lost 3 bases and J lost 0, with 5 bases in between. Germline V lookup: CDR1 SGHAT, CDR2 FQNNGV. The CDR3 has 13 residues. The CDR3 region has the DNA TGTGCCAGCAGCTTCTCTGACCAAGAGACCCAGTACTTC. Its translation is CASSFSDQETQYF.

V is TRBV28 and J is TRBJ2-2; no clear D. Trimming left V 2 bases short and J 1 base short, with 5 bases between. Looked up from germline, CDR1 is MDHEN and CDR2 is SYDVKM. This CDR3 contains 14 residues. CDR3 sequence (DNA): TGTGCCAGCAGTTTAGACAAGAACACCGGGGAGCTGTTTTTT. This codes for CASSLDKNTGELFF.

This clone was seen only once. The rearrangement joins TRBV18 to TRBJ2-2; D is ambiguous. V lost 3 bases to trimming and J lost 2 bases, with 10 bases between them. Germline V gives CDR1 KGHSH, CDR2 LQKENI. CDR3 length equals 15 residues. CDR3 amino acids: CASSPNGQNTGELFF. CDR3 bases: TGTGCCAGCTCACCTAATGGGCAAAACACCGGGGAGCTGTTTTTT.

The rearrangement uses TRBV19 and TRBJ2-6; perhaps TRBD1 as D (5 bases). Germline V CDR1 and CDR2: LNHDA, SQIVND (reference sequence). The CDR3 has 16 residues. V was shortened by 1 base and J by 5 bases, with 12 bases between the two germline ends. The CDR3 loop is CASSIAGARWANVLTF. DNA of the CDR3: TGTGCCAGTAGTATAGCTGGGGCACGCTGGGCCAACGTCCTGACTTTC.

The rearrangement links TRBV11-1 to TRBJ2-3; D call uncertain. CDR1 and CDR2 (germline): SGHAT, FQDESV (reference sequence). Deletions cut 5 bases from V and 5 bases from J, with 8 bases between. The CDR3 sequence is 12 residues long. Written as DNA, the CDR3 is TGTGCCAGCAGCCCACTGGGAGATACGCAGTATTTT. Translated, it gives CASSPLGDTQYF.

The chain recombines TRBV6-5 with TRBJ1-4; D might be TRBD1 (6 bases). The CDR3 loop spans 14 amino acids. V lost 7 bases to trimming and J lost 8 bases, with 17 bases between them. Germline CDR1 and CDR2: MNHEY and SVGAGI. The DNA for the CDR3 is TGTGCCAGCACCACGGTGGGGGGCGCCGAAAAACTGTTTTTT. It specifies CASTTVGGAEKLFF.

Comments on this clone: Other DNA sequences in this sample translate to the same CDR3. This chain uses TRBV10-3 with TRBJ1-5, with D unresolved. CDR1 and CDR2 from the germline V gene are ENHRY and SYGVKD. This CDR3 region has 13 residues. The germline V and J ends were trimmed by 3 bases and 2 bases, with 5 bases remaining between them. CDR3 DNA: TGTGCCATCAGTGAAGGAGGCAATCAGCCCCAGCATTTT. Translation: CAISEGGNQPQHF.

The gene calls are TRBV28 and TRBJ2-6, with D maybe TRBD1 (5 bases). The germline CDR1 and CDR2 sequences are MDHEN and SYDVKM. V lost 8 bases and J 0 bases, leaving 11 bases between the germline ends. This CDR3 comprises 15 residues. The DNA of the CDR3 is TGTGCCAGCGGACGTAGGGGCTCTGGGGCCAACGTCCTGACTTTC. This encodes CASGRRGSGANVLTF.

The CDR3 is CASTLRAAGSQETQYF. CDR3 sequence (DNA): TGTGCCAGCACCCTTAGGGCAGCGGGGAGCCAAGAGACCCAGTACTTC. The chain uses TRBV28 and TRBJ2-5; 7 bases match TRBD2. CDR3 length: 16 residues. Per the germline V gene, CDR1 is MDHEN and CDR2 is SYDVKM. The ends lost 7 bases at V and 1 base at J; junction bases unmatched: 12.

The count of this clone is one. The CDR3 nucleotides are TGCGCCAGCAGCCCGGGAAGTTTGAACTCTGGGGCCAACGTCCTGACTTTC. This encodes CASSPGSLNSGANVLTF. V gene TRBV5-1 combines with J gene TRBJ2-6; possibly TRBD2 for D (5 bases). Germline CDR1 reads SGHRS; CDR2 reads YFSETQ. V lost 4 bases and J 0 bases, leaving 14 bases between the germline ends. CDR3 size: 17 residues.

V usage is TRBV4-2 and J usage is TRBJ2-7, with 8 bases lining up with TRBD1. CDR1 and CDR2 from the germline V gene are LGHNA and YNFKEQ. The length of the CDR3 is 17 residues. The V segment lost 0 bases and the J segment 3 bases; nucleotides outside the gene matches: 10. CDR3 sequence: CASSQELVDRGSYEQYF. CDR3 nucleotide sequence: TGTGCCAGCAGCCAAGAGTTGGTCGACAGGGGCAGCTACGAGCAGTACTTC.

For the CDR3, the DNA is TGTGCCACCAGCAGAAACCAGCCTAATGAAAAACTGTTTTTT. Translation: CATSRNQPNEKLFF. The V call is TRBV15, the J call TRBJ1-4; D call uncertain. Germline CDR1 is LNHNV and CDR2 is YYDKDF (reference sequence). This CDR3 is built from 14 residues. The V gene lost 2 bases and the J gene lost 3 bases, with 7 bases spanning the gap.

The V call is TRBV5-8, the J call TRBJ2-2; a weak D match, TRBD1 (5 bases). V gave up 6 bases and J gave up 3 bases, with 12 bases separating them. CDR3 length equals 14 residues. Germline values: CDR1 SGHTS, CDR2 YDEGEE. The CDR3 protein is CASTLWGDTGELFF. DNA of the CDR3: TGTGCCAGCACCCTATGGGGCGACACCGGGGAGCTGTTTTTT.

This chain uses TRBV5-1 with TRBJ2-7, with D possibly matching TRBD1 (6 bases). This CDR3 region has 13 residues. Germline V gene data show CDR1 as SGHRS and CDR2 as YFSETQ. Trimming shortened V by 4 bases and J by 4 bases, and 12 bases separated the two germline ends. The CDR3, as DNA: TGCGCCAGCAGCCAACAGGGTTGGTACGAGCAGTACTTC. Residues: CASSQQGWYEQYF.

V and J are TRBV14 and TRBJ1-2; 7 bases fit TRBD1. Germline CDR1 reads SGHDN; CDR2 reads FVKESK. After removal of 2 bases from V and 5 bases from J, the junction contained 5 bases not matched to a gene. The CDR3 consists of 14 residues. DNA for the CDR3: TGTGCCAGCAGCCAACCAGGGACAGCTTATGGCTACACCTTC. This encodes CASSQPGTAYGYTF.

V usage is TRBV21-1 and J usage is TRBJ2-7. TRBV21-1 is an annotated pseudogene. CDR3 length: 12 amino acids. The CDR3 loop is CASSCPSYEQYF. CDR3 nucleotide sequence: TGTGCCAGCAGCTGCCCCTCCTACGAGCAGTACTTC.

The chain joins TRBV11-3 to TRBJ2-1, with 9 bases matching TRBD1. Per the germline V gene, CDR1 is SGHNT and CDR2 is YENEEA. The V segment lost 5 bases and the J segment 5 bases; nucleotides outside the gene matches: 7. The CDR3 is 15 amino acids. CDR3 residues: CASSPGQGTNNEQFF. As DNA, the CDR3 is TGTGCCAGCAGCCCCGGACAGGGGACTAACAATGAGCAGTTCTTC.

The CDR3 spells CASSTQGQTRGDTQYF. The DNA for the CDR3 is TGTGCCAGTAGTACCCAGGGACAGACTCGAGGCGATACGCAGTATTTT. The rearrangement links TRBV19 to TRBJ2-3; TRBD1 matches 7 bases. The CDR3 sequence is 16 residues long. Germline CDR1 is LNHDA and CDR2 is SQIVND (reference sequence). The ends lost 4 bases at V and 6 bases at J; junction bases unmatched: 13.

The CDR3 region has the DNA TGTGCCAGCAGCCAAGGATTGGGGGGCCATGAGACCCAGTACTTC. Protein sequence: CASSQGLGGHETQYF. V is TRBV4-2 and J is TRBJ2-5; either TRBD1 or TRBD2 may fit D (6 bases each). Germline V gives CDR1 LGHNA, CDR2 YNFKEQ. The CDR3 extends over 15 amino acids. Trimming pared 1 base from V and 5 bases from J, leaving 14 bases between.

The rearrangement uses TRBV28 and TRBJ2-7; D might be TRBD1 (5 bases). Trimming stripped 4 bases from V and 4 bases from J, with 8 bases between. Looked up from germline, CDR1 is MDHEN and CDR2 is SYDVKM. CDR3 length equals 12 residues. CDR3 loop: CASSYQGYEQYF. CDR3 sequence (DNA): TGTGCCAGCAGTTATCAGGGTTACGAGCAGTACTTC.

The rearrangement joins TRBV4-1 to TRBJ1-5; 8 bases agree with TRBD1. CDR1 and CDR2 (germline): MGHRA, YSYEKL. The junction had 6 bases not matched to a gene; V was cut back by 4 bases and J by 4 bases. This CDR3 region has 15 residues. The CDR3 nucleotides read TGCGCCAGCAGCCCCAGGGGGCTCGGGAATCAGCCCCAGCATTTT. Translated: CASSPRGLGNQPQHF.